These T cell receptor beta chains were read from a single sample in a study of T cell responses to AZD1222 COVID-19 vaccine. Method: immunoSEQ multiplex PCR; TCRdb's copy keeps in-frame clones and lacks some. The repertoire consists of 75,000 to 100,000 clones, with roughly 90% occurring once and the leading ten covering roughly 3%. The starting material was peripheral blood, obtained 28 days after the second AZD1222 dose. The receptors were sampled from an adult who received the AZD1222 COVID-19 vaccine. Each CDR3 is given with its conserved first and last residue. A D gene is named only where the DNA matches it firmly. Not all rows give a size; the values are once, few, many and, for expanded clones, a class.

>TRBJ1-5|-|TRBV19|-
CASSPVGEGDQPQHF
TGTGCCAGTAGCCCGGTGGGGGAAGGGGATCAGCCCCAGCATTTT
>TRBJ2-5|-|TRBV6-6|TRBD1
CASSYPLQGGRETQYF
TGTGCCAGCAGTTATCCCCTACAGGGGGGACGAGAGACCCAGTACTTC
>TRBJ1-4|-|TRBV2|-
CASTNIKEKLFF
TGTGCCAGCACCAACATTAAGGAAAAACTGTTTTTT
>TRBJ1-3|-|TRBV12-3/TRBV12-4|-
CATRDPRGNTIYF
TGTGCCACCCGTGACCCCCGGGGAAACACCATATATTTT
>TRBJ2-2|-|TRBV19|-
CATGPNTGELFF
TGTGCCACCGGACCTAACACCGGGGAGCTGTTTTTT
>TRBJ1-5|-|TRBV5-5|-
CASSFGGLDQPQHF
TGTGCCAGCAGCTTTGGGGGGTTGGATCAGCCCCAGCATTTT
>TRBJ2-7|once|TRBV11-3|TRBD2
CASSREPLAGLSYEQYF
TGTGCCAGCAGCCGAGAGCCGCTAGCGGGACTTTCCTACGAGCAGTACTTC
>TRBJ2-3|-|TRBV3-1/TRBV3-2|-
CASSQDSLGGRGHRTDTQYF
TGTGCCAGCAGCCAAGATTCCCTCGGGGGGCGGGGGCACCGCACAGATACGCAGTATTTT
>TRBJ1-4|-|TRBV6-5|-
CASRAVANEKLFF
TGTGCCAGCAGGGCAGTAGCTAATGAAAAACTGTTTTTT
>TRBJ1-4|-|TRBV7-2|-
CASSLAGGNEKLFF
TGTGCCAGCAGCTTAGCAGGGGGGAATGAAAAACTGTTTTTT
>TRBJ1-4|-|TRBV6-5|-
CASSYRFNEKLFF
TGTGCCAGCAGTTACAGGTTTAATGAAAAACTGTTTTTT
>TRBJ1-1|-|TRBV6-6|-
CGGGRTNTEAFF
TGTGGCGGGGGACGGACGAACACTGAAGCTTTCTTT
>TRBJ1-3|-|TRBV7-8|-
CASSPRRGPPSGNTIYF
TGTGCCAGCAGCCCGCGCCGGGGGCCACCCTCTGGAAACACCATATATTTT
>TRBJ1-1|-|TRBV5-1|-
CASSLGGANTEAFF
TGCGCCAGCAGCTTGGGGGGAGCGAACACTGAAGCTTTCTTT
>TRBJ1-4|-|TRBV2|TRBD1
CASSENRGVATNEKLFF
TGTGCCAGCAGTGAAAACAGGGGAGTCGCAACTAATGAAAAACTGTTTTTT
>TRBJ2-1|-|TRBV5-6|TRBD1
CASSWTLRDREYNEQFF
TGTGCCAGCAGCTGGACCCTCCGGGACAGGGAATACAATGAGCAGTTCTTC
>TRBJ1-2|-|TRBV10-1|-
CASSESENGTQANYGYTF
TGCGCCAGCAGTGAGTCGGAGAACGGGACACAAGCTAACTATGGCTACACCTTC
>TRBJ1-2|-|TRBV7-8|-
CASSPIGGGRNYGYTF
TGTGCCAGCAGCCCGATAGGCGGGGGGCGAAACTATGGCTACACCTTC
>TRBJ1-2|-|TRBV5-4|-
CASSLVGVSYGYTF
TGTGCCAGCAGCTTGGTGGGGGTTAGCTATGGCTACACCTTC
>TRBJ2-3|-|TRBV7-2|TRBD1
CASSLFYRGASDTQYF
TGTGCCAGCAGCTTATTTTACAGGGGTGCTTCAGATACGCAGTATTTT
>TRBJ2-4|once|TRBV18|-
CASSGYGEQNIQYF
TGTGCCAGCTCAGGCTACGGAGAGCAAAACATTCAGTACTTC
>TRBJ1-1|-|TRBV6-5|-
CASSRDVTEAFF
TGTGCCAGCAGCAGGGACGTCACTGAAGCTTTCTTT
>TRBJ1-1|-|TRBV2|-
CASSLNYARSDAFF
TGTGCCAGCAGTCTCAACTACGCCCGCTCGGATGCTTTCTTT
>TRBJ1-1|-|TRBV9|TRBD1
CASSPGQRNTEAFF
TGTGCCAGCAGCCCGGGACAGAGGAACACTGAAGCTTTCTTT
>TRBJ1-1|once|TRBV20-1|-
CSASGVTAMNTEAFF
TGCAGTGCTAGTGGGGTCACAGCCATGAACACTGAAGCTTTCTTT
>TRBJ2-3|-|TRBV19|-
CASSIGGIIKDTQYF
TGTGCCAGTAGCATCGGGGGAATCATCAAAGATACGCAGTATTTT
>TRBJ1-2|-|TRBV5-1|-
CASSLQTGNYGYTF
TGCGCCAGCAGCTTACAAACAGGGAACTATGGCTACACCTTC
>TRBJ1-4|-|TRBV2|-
CASRTRQSTNEKLFF
TGTGCCAGCCGCACAAGACAGTCAACTAATGAAAAACTGTTTTTT
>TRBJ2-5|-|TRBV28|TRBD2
CAASPPGTSGQETQYF
TGTGCCGCCTCCCCCCCCGGGACTAGCGGCCAAGAGACCCAGTACTTC
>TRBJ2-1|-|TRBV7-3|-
CASSLPFGEQFF
TGTGCCAGCAGCTTACCTTTCGGTGAGCAGTTCTTC
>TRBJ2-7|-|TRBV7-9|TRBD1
CASSFQGFQQTGLGEQYF
TGTGCCAGCAGCTTCCAGGGCTTCCAACAGACAGGGTTGGGCGAGCAGTACTTC
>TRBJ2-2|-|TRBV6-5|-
CASSPQGRVGGELFF
TGTGCCAGCAGTCCTCAGGGCAGGGTTGGCGGGGAGCTGTTTTTT
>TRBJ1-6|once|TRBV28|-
CASRQFSGNSPLHF
TGTGCCAGCAGGCAATTCTCAGGAAATTCACCCCTCCACTTT
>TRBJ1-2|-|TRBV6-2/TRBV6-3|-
CASSLEGYGYTF
TGTGCCAGCAGCCTGGAAGGCTATGGCTACACCTTC
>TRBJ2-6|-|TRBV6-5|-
CASSYLGAGANVLTF
TGTGCCAGCAGTTACTTGGGGGCTGGGGCCAACGTCCTGACTTTC
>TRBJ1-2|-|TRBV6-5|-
CASRITALYGYTF
TGTGCCAGCAGAATAACAGCTCTCTATGGCTACACCTTC
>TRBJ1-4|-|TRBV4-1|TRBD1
CASSLTGLNEKLFF
TGCGCCAGCAGCCTGACAGGGCTCAATGAAAAACTGTTTTTT
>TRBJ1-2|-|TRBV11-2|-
CASSFWGSGNYGYTF
TGTGCCAGCAGCTTTTGGGGGTCGGGAAACTATGGCTACACCTTC
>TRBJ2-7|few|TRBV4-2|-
CASSQAIGSSYEQYF
TGTGCCAGCAGCCAAGCTATCGGGAGCTCCTACGAGCAGTACTTC
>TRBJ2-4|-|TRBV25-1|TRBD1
CASSVTGGLKNIQYF
TGTGCCAGCAGTGTGACAGGGGGCTTAAAAAACATTCAGTACTTC
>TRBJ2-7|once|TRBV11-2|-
CASSSPGAGSYEQYF
TGTGCCAGCAGCTCCCCGGGGGCAGGATCCTACGAGCAGTACTTC
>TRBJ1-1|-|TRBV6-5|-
CASRYDNRRRLDEAFF
TGTGCCAGCAGGTACGATAATAGGCGGCGTCTGGATGAAGCTTTCTTT
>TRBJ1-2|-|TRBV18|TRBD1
CASSLTGQDYGYTF
TGTGCCAGCTCACTTACCGGACAGGACTATGGCTACACCTTC
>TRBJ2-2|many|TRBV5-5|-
CASSSPTGGLGTGELFF
TGTGCCAGCAGCTCTCCGACAGGGGGACTAGGCACCGGGGAGCTGTTTTTT
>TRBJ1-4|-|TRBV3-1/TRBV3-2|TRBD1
CASSHLTKGRGLGEKLFF
TGTGCCAGCAGCCATCTCACTAAAGGGAGGGGGCTTGGGGAAAAACTGTTTTTT
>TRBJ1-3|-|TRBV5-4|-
CASSHGPESGNTIYF
TGTGCCAGCAGCCACGGGCCGGAGTCTGGAAACACCATATATTTT
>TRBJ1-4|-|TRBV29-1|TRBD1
CSAAGQGNEKLFF
TGCAGCGCTGCGGGACAGGGAAACGAAAAACTGTTTTTT